This TCR beta chain was documented in a study of cytomegalovirus exposure and HLA in healthy donors. Study-level points and caveats: Later examination showed HLA-associated TCR beta chains had greater clonal expansion than equally common others. There were some V segments, including TRBV6-2 and TRBV6-3, excluded as indistinguishable. Being productive about 87% or about 30% of the time was typical of most TCR beta V segments in an earlier analysis. Later findings reportedly placed an Asian-associated ancestry cluster below the roughly 670-donor mean for N-insertions.

Looked up from germline, CDR1 is MDHEN and CDR2 is SYDVKM. The CDR3 has 12 residues. J was trimmed by 11 bases and V by 7 bases; bases with no gene match: 10. On this clone itself: What it binds is not known.

It was with 60 Vbeta and 13 Jbeta primers that the PCR ran. Sequencing used immunoSEQ multiplex PCR; TCRdb keeps in-frame clones, though not all of them. The table shows around 150,000 clones, with about 64% occurring only once. Sequencing input: PBMCs. V gene TRBV28 combines with J gene TRBJ1-1; 7 bases fit TRBD1. This clonotype was sampled from a man aged 55-75 years in good health and CMV-seronegative. The CDR3 DNA follows: TGTGCCAGCAATAGGGAACAGGGGAGTGCTTTCTTT. As protein: CASNREQGSAFF.